The rows below give T cell receptor beta chains drawn from one sample of a study of cytomegalovirus exposure and HLA in healthy donors. The assay was immunoSEQ multiplex PCR, and TCRdb's table has in-frame clones only and misses some. The table has 130,000 or so clones, around 80% seen once; the top ten hold roughly 5.5%. The sample comprised PBMCs. These receptor sequences come from a man aged 25 to 40 in good health and CMV-seronegative. CDR3s include the opening cysteine and the closing phenylalanine or tryptophan. Fields, in order: D gene, J gene, V gene, CDR3 length, CDR3 protein. A D gene is named only where the DNA matches it firmly.

>NA|TRBJ2-1|TRBV27|13
CASSLSRRNEQFF
>NA|TRBJ2-1|TRBV29-1|17
CSAFGVGQASSYNEQFF
>NA|TRBJ2-1|TRBV7-9|11
CASSLQNPQFF
>NA|TRBJ2-3|TRBV30|14
CAWSPIGGADTQYF
>TRBD2|TRBJ2-7|TRBV5-6|17
CASSTGTSGTETYEQYF
>TRBD1|TRBJ2-1|TRBV2|14
CASRTGPGTYEQFF
>NA|TRBJ2-7|TRBV4-1|16
CASSLDLPREYYEQYF
>NA|TRBJ2-7|TRBV18|14
CASSPPTGPYEQYF
>NA|TRBJ2-5|TRBV29-1|12
CSVDKGQETQYF
>TRBD2|TRBJ2-1|TRBV5-5|16
CASFPIPIQRGESVFF
>NA|TRBJ1-1|TRBV10-3|12
CAISESSAEAFF
>TRBD1|TRBJ1-2|TRBV5-1|16
CASSSRRRQGGYGYTF
>NA|TRBJ2-7|TRBV5-1|10
CASPCVEQYF
>NA|TRBJ2-7|TRBV4-3|13
CASSQDQGYEQYF
>TRBD1|TRBJ2-7|TRBV4-1|15
CASSYPGQGINEQYF
>TRBD1|NA|TRBV29-1|13
CSVIQGWSYEQYF
>TRBD2|TRBJ2-5|TRBV5-5|16
CASSSGLAGGQETQYF